This T cell receptor beta chain appears in the sequencing data of a study of cytomegalovirus exposure and HLA in healthy donors. The table came from immunoSEQ multiplex PCR; TCRdb's copy has only in-frame clones and leaves some out. The sample has 65,000 to 75,000 clones; roughly 95% are singletons. In the case of this clone: Its antigen is undetermined.

Trimming removed 3 bases from V and 5 bases from J, with 11 bases in between. The germline CDR1 and CDR2 sequences are SNHLY and FYNNEI. The CDR3 loop spans 14 amino acids. Broader study findings: TCR clusters originating in the first cohort tended to co-occur in the roughly 120 validation repertoires, according to a later analysis.

The chain employs TRBV2 and TRBJ2-1; possibly TRBD1 for D (5 bases). The sequence was collected from a woman between 18 and 29 years old in good health and CMV-seropositive. The sequenced sample was PBMCs. The CDR3 region has the DNA TGTGCCAGCAGTGATTGGGGCAGGGACAATGAGCAGTTCTTC. Its translation is CASSDWGRDNEQFF.